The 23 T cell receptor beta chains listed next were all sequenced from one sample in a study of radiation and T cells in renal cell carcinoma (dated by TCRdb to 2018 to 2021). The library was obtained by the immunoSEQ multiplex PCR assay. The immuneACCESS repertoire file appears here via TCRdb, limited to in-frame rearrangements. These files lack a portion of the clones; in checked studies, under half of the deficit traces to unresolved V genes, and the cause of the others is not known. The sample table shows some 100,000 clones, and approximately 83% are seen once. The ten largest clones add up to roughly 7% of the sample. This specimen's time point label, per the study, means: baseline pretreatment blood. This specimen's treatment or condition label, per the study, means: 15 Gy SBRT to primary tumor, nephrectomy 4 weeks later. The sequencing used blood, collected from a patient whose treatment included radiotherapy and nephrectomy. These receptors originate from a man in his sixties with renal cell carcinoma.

The CDR3 sequence: CASSIRQGTAYEQYF. The CDR3 region has the DNA TGTGCCAGCAGCATTAGGCAGGGAACGGCTTACGAGCAGTACTTC. The rearrangement links TRBV7-6 to TRBJ2-7; D perhaps matches TRBD1 (5 bases). Trimming stripped 5 bases from V and 4 bases from J, with 18 bases between. The CDR3 has 15 amino acids. Per the germline V gene, CDR1 is SGHVS and CDR2 is FNYEAQ.

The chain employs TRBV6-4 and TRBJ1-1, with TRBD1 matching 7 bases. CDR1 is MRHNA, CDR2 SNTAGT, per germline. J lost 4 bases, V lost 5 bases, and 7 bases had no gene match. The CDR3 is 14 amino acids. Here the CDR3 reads CASSRGGAGTEAFF. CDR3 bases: TGTGCCAGCAGTCGAGGGGGCGCGGGCACTGAAGCTTTCTTT.

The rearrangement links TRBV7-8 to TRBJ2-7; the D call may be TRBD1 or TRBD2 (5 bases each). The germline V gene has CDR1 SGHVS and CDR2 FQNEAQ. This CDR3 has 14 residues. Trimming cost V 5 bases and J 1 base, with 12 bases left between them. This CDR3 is CASSGPGPSYEQYF. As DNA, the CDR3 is TGTGCCAGCAGCGGGCCGGGGCCATCCTACGAGCAGTACTTC.

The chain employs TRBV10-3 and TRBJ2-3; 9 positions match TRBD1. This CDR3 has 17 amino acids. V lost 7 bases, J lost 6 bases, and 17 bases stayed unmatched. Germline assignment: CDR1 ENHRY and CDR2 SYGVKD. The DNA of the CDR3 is TGTGCCATCACCGGTCAACAGGGGGCTTGGGGTTCGGATACGCAGTATTTT. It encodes CAITGQQGAWGSDTQYF.

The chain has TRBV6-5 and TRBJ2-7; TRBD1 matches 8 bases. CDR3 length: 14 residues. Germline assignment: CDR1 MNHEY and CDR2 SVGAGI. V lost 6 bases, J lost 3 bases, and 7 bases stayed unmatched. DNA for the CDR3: TGTGCCAGCAGCGTGACAGGGGATGACTACGAGCAGTACTTC. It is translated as CASSVTGDDYEQYF.

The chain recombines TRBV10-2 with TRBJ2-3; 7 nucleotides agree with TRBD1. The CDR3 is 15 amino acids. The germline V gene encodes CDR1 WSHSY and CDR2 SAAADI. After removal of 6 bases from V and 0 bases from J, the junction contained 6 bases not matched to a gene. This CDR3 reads CASSRGTTSTDTQYF. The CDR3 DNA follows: TGCGCCAGCAGCAGGGGGACCACCAGCACAGATACGCAGTATTTT.

CDR3 nucleotides: TGTGCCAGCAGCTTCCAGGGATTCGAAAAACTGTTTTTT. This translates into CASSFQGFEKLFF. The chain carries TRBV27 and TRBJ1-4; TRBD1 might be the D (5 bases). Trimming took 6 bases from V and 8 from J, leaving 13 bases between them. This CDR3 is built from 13 residues. Germline V lookup: CDR1 MNHEY, CDR2 SMNVEV (reference sequence).

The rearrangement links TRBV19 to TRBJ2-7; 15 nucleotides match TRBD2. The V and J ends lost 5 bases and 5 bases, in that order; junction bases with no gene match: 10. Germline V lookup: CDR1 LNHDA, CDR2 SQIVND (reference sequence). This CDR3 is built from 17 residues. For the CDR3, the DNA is TGTGCCAGTAGTCCCCGGACTAGCGGGAGGGCAATCGACGAGCAGTACTTC. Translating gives CASSPRTSGRAIDEQYF.

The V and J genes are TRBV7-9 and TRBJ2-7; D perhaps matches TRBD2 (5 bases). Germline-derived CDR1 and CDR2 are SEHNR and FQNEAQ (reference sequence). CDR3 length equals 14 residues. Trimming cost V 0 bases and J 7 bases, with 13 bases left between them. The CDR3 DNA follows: TGTGCCAGCAGCTTAGCCCCCTACGGAGGAGAGCAGTACTTC. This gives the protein CASSLAPYGGEQYF. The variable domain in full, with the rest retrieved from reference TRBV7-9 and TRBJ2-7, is DTGVSQNPRHKITKRGQNVTFRCDPISEHNRLYWYRQTLGQGPEFLTYFQNEAQLEKSRLLSDRFSAERPKGSFSTLEIQRTEQGDSAMYLCASSLAPYGGEQYFGPGTRLTVT.

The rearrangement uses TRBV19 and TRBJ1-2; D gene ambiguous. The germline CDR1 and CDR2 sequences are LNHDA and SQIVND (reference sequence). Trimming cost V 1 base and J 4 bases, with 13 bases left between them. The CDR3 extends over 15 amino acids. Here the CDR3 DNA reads TGTGCCAGTAGTATAGGATCGGGCCCACCCTATGGCTACACCTTC. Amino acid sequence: CASSIGSGPPYGYTF. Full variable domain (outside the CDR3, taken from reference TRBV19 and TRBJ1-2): DGGITQSPKYLFRKEGQNVTLSCEQNLNHDAMYWYRQDPGQGLRLIYYSQIVNDFQKGDIAEGYSVSREKKESFPLTVTSAQKNPTAFYLCASSIGSGPPYGYTFGSGTRLTVV.

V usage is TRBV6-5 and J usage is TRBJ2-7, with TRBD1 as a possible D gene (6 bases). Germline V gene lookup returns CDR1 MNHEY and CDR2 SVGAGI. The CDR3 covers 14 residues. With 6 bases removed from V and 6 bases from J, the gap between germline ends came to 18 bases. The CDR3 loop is CASSSPTQQGEQYF. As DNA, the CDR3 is TGTGCCAGCAGCTCCCCCACCCAACAGGGCGAGCAGTACTTC.

In DNA, the CDR3 is TGCGCCAGCAGCCATCCTCCGAATCGCGAGGGCAATCAGCCCCAGCATTTT. The encoded protein is CASSHPPNREGNQPQHF. The chain uses TRBV4-1 and TRBJ1-5; no reliable D call. The germline V gene has CDR1 MGHRA and CDR2 YSYEKL. V was clipped by 3 bases and J by 2 bases, with 17 bases between them. The CDR3 sequence is 17 residues long.

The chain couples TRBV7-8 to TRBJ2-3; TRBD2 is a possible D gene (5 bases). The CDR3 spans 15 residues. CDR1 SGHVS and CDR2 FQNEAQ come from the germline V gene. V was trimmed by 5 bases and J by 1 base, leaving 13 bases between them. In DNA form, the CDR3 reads TGTGCCAGCAGCGCCGGCCTTAGCGGCACAGATACGCAGTATTTT. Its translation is CASSAGLSGTDTQYF. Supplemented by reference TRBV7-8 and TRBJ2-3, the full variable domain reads GAGVSQSPRYKVAKRGQDVALRCDPISGHVSLFWYQQALGQGPEFLTYFQNEAQLDKSGLPSDRFFAERPEGSVSTLKIQRTQQEDSAVYLCASSAGLSGTDTQYFGPGTRLTVL.

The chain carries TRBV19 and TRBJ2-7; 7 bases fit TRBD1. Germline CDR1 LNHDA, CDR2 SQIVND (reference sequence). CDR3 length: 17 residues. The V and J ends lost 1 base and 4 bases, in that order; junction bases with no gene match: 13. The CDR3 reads CASSIGGNRGRDYEQYF. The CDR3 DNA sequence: TGTGCCAGTAGTATAGGGGGGAATAGGGGGCGCGATTACGAGCAGTACTTC. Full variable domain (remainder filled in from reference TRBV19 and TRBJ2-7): DGGITQSPKYLFRKEGQNVTLSCEQNLNHDAMYWYRQDPGQGLRLIYYSQIVNDFQKGDIAEGYSVSREKKESFPLTVTSAQKNPTAFYLCASSIGGNRGRDYEQYFGPGTRLTVT.

CDR3: CASSLAGGSRDEQFF. As DNA, the CDR3 is TGTGCCAGCAGTTTAGCGGGGGGCTCTAGGGATGAGCAGTTCTTC. J is TRBJ2-1 and V is TRBV28, with 8 bases aligning to TRBD2. With 2 bases clipped from V and 8 bases from J, the junction kept 8 bases outside the gene matches. Germline values: CDR1 MDHEN, CDR2 SYDVKM. This CDR3 has 15 residues.

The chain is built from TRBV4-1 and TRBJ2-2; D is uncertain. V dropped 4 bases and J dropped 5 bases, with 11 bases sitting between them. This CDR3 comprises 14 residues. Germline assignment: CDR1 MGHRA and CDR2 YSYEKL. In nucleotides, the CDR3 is TGCGCCAGCAGCCGATCGACAACTACCGGGGAGCTGTTTTTT. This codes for CASSRSTTTGELFF.

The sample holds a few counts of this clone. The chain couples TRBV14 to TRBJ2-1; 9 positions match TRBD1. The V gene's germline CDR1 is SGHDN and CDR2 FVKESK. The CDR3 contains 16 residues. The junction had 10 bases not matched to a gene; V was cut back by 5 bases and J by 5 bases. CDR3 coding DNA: TGTGCCAGCAGCTCCGGGACAGGGATCTTACACAATGAGCAGTTCTTC. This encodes CASSSGTGILHNEQFF.

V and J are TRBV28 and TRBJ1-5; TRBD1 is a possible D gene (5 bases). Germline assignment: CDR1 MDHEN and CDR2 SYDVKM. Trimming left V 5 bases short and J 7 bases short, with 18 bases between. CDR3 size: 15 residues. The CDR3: CASSIPGSTGQPQHF. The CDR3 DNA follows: TGTGCCAGCAGTATCCCAGGGAGTACGGGACAGCCCCAGCATTTT.

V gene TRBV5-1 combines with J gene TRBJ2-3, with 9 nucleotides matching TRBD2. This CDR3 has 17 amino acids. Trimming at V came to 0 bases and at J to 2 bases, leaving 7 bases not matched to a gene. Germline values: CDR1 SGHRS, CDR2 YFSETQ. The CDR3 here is CASSLGRGRADTDTQYF. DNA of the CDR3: TGCGCCAGCAGCTTGGGTCGCGGGAGGGCCGACACAGATACGCAGTATTTT. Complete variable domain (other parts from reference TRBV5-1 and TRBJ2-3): KAGVTQTPRYLIKTRGQQVTLSCSPISGHRSVSWYQQTPGQGLQFLFEYFSETQRNKGNFPGRFSGRQFSNSRSEMNVSTLELGDSALYLCASSLGRGRADTDTQYFGPGTRLTVL.

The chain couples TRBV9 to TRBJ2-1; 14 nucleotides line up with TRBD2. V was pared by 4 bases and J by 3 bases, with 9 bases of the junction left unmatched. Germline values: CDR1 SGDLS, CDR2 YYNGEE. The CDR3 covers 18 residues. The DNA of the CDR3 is TGTGCCAGCAGCACGGGACTAGCGGGAGTTCCGAACTACAATGAGCAGTTCTTC. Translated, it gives CASSTGLAGVPNYNEQFF.

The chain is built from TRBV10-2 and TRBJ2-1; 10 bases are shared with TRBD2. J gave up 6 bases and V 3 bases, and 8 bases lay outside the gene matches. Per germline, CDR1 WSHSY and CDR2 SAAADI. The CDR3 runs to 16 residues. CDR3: CASSEPGLASGNEQFF. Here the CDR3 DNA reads TGCGCCAGCAGTGAACCGGGACTAGCGTCGGGCAATGAGCAGTTCTTC.

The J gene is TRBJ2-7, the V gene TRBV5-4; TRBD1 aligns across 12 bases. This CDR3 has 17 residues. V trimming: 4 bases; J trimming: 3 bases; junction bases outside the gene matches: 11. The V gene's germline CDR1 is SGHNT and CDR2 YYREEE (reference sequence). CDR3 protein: CASSGGTGGAAGYEQYF. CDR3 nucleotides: TGTGCCAGCAGCGGGGGGACAGGGGGCGCAGCCGGCTACGAGCAGTACTTC.

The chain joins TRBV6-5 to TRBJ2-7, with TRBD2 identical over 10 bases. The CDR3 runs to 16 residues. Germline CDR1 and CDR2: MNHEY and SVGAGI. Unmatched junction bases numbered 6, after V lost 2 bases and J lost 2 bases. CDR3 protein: CASSYGAAGGTYEQYF. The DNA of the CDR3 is TGTGCCAGCAGTTACGGGGCAGCGGGAGGGACCTACGAGCAGTACTTC.